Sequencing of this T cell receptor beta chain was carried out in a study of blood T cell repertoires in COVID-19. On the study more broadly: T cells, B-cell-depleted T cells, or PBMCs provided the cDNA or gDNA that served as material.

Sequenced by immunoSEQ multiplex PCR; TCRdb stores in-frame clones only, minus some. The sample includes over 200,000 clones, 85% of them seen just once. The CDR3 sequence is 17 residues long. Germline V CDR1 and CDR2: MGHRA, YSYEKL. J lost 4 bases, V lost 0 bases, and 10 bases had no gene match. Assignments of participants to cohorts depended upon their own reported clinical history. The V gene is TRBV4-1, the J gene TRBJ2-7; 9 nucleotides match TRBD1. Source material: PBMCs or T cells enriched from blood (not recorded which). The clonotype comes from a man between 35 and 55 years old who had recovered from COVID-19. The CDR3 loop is CASSQDPSGTGWYEQYF. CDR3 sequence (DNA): TGCGCCAGCAGCCAAGACCCATCCGGGACAGGGTGGTACGAGCAGTACTTC.